This TCR beta chain was sequenced for a study of identical twins. Template switching introduced a universal primer site, and the cDNA bore unique molecular identifiers. In TCRdb, the 5' RACE reads were re-called with MiXCR into one record per CDR3 protein. The sample has hundreds of thousands of distinct CDR3 sequences, 10% to 15% seen once. Germline loops: CDR1 SGHTA, CDR2 FQGNSA. The CDR3 extends over 16 amino acids. V lost 5 bases, J lost 5 bases, and 19 bases lay in between. Overall study results and limits: Alpha sequences out of frame and shared by twins had excess low generation probability. Among monozygotic twins, out-of-frame TCR alpha sharing exceeded what models predicted.

Comments on this clonotype: Its antigen is currently unknown.

Another study also made use of these data, one on yellow fever vaccine responses in identical twins.

Sequenced: PBMCs. The chain employs TRBV7-2 and TRBJ2-1; D not resolved. This receptor was obtained from a woman aged 18 to 35 in good health. As DNA, the CDR3 is TGTGCCAGCAGCCCCACCCTGGGTCCGACGAACAATGAGCAGTTCTTC. It codes for CASSPTLGPTNNEQFF.